This entry concerns a single T cell receptor (beta chain). This clonotype was seen repeatedly, ten times or more. Its antigen remains unidentified. Per-base qualities were not stored, and no clone one base away is much larger. There are 13 amino acids in the CDR3, from cysteine to phenylalanine inclusive. The read is trimmed to its CDR3 DNA, 39 bases read in frame from base 1. The germline ends are 11 bases apart after V is trimmed by 4 bases and J by 3 bases. CDR1 and CDR2 were assigned from the germline V gene as SGHRS and YFSETQ. This specimen belongs to a study of breast tumors, draining lymph nodes, adjacent tissues listed by TCRdb under 2016. Study-level background: The study compared TCR beta repertoires across tumor, adjacent nontumor tissue and axillary lymph nodes from breast cancer patients. In human breast cancer, the study set out to assess how tumor, surrounding tissue and draining lymph node repertoires relate to one another and whether T cells might be exchanged between them.

What the authors observed across the whole study: Tumor and nontumor tissue repertoires were significantly more similar in luminal-like than in basal-like breast cancer. The data were considered consistent with most tumor T cells being derived from the lymph node and subsequently expanding within tumor tissue. The study presented the conclusion that tumor T cells originate in lymph nodes as consistent with a hypothesis, not as something directly demonstrated. T-cell repertoire diversity in tumors was found to be lower than in lymph nodes but higher than in nontumor tissue, and preferential V and J gene usage was observed.

Adjacent samples consisted of nontumor breast tissue surrounding the tumor. Sequenced using an Illumina HiSeq 2000. TCR beta chain libraries were generated by multiplex PCR amplification. High-throughput sequencing was used to analyze the amplified TCR beta chain products. Clones were called with MiXCR by TCRdb after fastp trimmed the public reads at Q25, and only in-frame beta chains were retained. Rows matching on CDR3 protein sequence are summarized as one entry with the most common DNA and genes. The sample profile shows about 13,000 distinct CDR3 sequences; about 62% of them were found once. About half of the sample rests with the top ten.

The V and J segments used are TRBV5-1 and TRBJ2-7; no D segment can be confidently identified. The material sequenced was tumor-adjacent breast tissue. This TCR derives from a female donor with breast cancer. Some clones in this sample may be carry-over from other donors' samples. The CDR3 region has the sequence CASSLLGNYEQYF. The base sequence is TGCGCCAGCAGCCTCTTGGGAAACTACGAGCAGTACTTC. This CDR3, with the reference TRBV5-1 and TRBJ2-7 proteins standing in past its ends, gives the full variable domain KAGVTQTPRYLIKTRGQQVTLSCSPISGHRSVSWYQQTPGQGLQFLFEYFSETQRNKGNFPGRFSGRQFSNSRSEMNVSTLELGDSALYLCASSLLGNYEQYFGPGTRLTVT.